Described below is a single T cell receptor (beta chain) sequence and its context. Its matching antigen is unknown. Clones were sequenced by immunoSEQ multiplex PCR, and TCRdb holds only the in-frame ones, with some missing. The sample includes tens of thousands of clones, over 75% seen only once; the top ten take approximately 30%. V dropped 0 bases and J dropped 2 bases, with 11 bases sitting between them. The CDR3 length is 15 residues. CDR1 is SGHAT and CDR2 is FQNNGV in the germline V gene. This specimen comes from a study of T cells in localized non-small cell lung cancer. Study conclusions and caveats: Uninvolved adjacent lung had the highest recorded T cell clonality, with tumor below it. Adjacent lung was found to contain a median roughly 60 of the top 100 tumor clones. A raised T cell density in blood coincided with lengthier overall survival. A single tumor region was sequenced, leaving heterogeneity possible.

The J gene is TRBJ2-7, the V gene TRBV11-2; no reliable D call. The sample in question was peripheral blood, obtained before any cancer treatment. The clonotype was recovered from a male donor at least 60 years old with stage I squamous cell lung carcinoma. The CDR3 DNA reads TGTGCCAGCAGCTTAGATCTAGGCGGTCCCTACGAGCAGTACTTC. Residues: CASSLDLGGPYEQYF.